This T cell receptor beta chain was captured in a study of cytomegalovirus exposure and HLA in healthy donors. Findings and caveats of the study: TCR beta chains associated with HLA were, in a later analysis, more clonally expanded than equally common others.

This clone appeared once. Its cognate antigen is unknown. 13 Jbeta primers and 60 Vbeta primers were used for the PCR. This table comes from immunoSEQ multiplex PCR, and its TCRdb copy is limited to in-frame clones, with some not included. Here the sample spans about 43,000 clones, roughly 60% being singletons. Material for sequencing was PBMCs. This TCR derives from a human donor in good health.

The DNA for the CDR3 is TGCAGCGTTCGGGGGTGGTTGCGGGGGGACACAGATACGCAGTATTTT. Protein sequence: CSVRGWLRGDTDTQYF. The V gene is TRBV29-1, the J gene TRBJ2-3, with 8 bases lining up with TRBD2. After removal of 5 bases from V and 2 bases from J, the junction contained 12 bases not matched to a gene. The germline V gene encodes CDR1 SQVTM and CDR2 ANQGSEA. CDR3 size: 16 residues.